The T cell receptor beta chain described here comes from a study of neurological immune-mediated disorders. cDNA synthesis was performed by 5'RACE with 10-nucleotide random UMIs. Each CDR3 protein gets one entry after TCRdb re-called the 5' RACE reads with MiXCR. The data hold roughly 60,000 distinct CDR3 sequences, with roughly an eighth observed a single time. Study-wide results and limits: Falling below healthy controls, multiple sclerosis showed the least TCR clonal expansion, while HTLV-1-associated myelopathy showed the most. None of the CDR3 amino acid sequences of expanded clones were shared across subjects, and this suggested private repertoires in all groups.

Germline lookup yields CDR1 ENHRY and CDR2 SYGVKD. The CDR3 is 16 residues long. The V and J ends lost 0 bases and 6 bases, in that order; junction bases with no gene match: 9. Source material was 2 million unsorted PBMCs, stored at -80 °C in RNAlater. This clonotype was picked up many times. The antigen remains unidentified. Sequenced: PBMCs. This chain joins TRBV10-3 and TRBJ2-7; 9 nucleotides align to TRBD2. This receptor was identified in a man aged 55 to 70 in good health. The CDR3 region is CAISESPNSGGGEQYF. For the CDR3, the DNA is TGTGCCATCAGTGAGTCCCCGAATAGCGGGGGTGGCGAGCAGTACTTC.